What follows are 3 T cell receptor beta chains derived from one specimen sequenced in a study of cytomegalovirus exposure and HLA in healthy donors. Primers included in the PCR were 60 Vbeta and 13 Jbeta primers. Assay: immunoSEQ multiplex PCR; the TCRdb copy retains only in-frame clones and omits some. The repertoire holds about 230,000 clones, with about 80% as singletons. Sequencing was done on a sample of PBMCs. The receptors derive from a woman aged 55-70 years in good health and CMV-seropositive.

The chain recombines TRBV5-1 with TRBJ1-2, with TRBD1 matching over 8 bases. The ends lost 4 bases at V and 8 bases at J; junction bases unmatched: 22. The CDR3 loop spans 18 amino acids. CDR1 and CDR2 (germline): SGHRS, YFSETQ. CDR3 region: CASSLHTLGQGAGVGYTF. The CDR3 bases are TGCGCCAGCAGCCTACATACGCTCGGACAGGGCGCGGGCGTCGGCTACACCTTC. Supplemented by reference TRBV5-1 and TRBJ1-2, the full variable domain reads KAGVTQTPRYLIKTRGQQVTLSCSPISGHRSVSWYQQTPGQGLQFLFEYFSETQRNKGNFPGRFSGRQFSNSRSEMNVSTLELGDSALYLCASSLHTLGQGAGVGYTFGSGTRLTVV.

A single count supports this clone. The chain joins TRBV11-1 to TRBJ2-3, with 11 bases aligning to TRBD2. CDR1 is SGHAT, CDR2 FQDESV, per germline (reference sequence). CDR3 length: 16 amino acids. Trimming cost V 0 bases and J 3 bases; bases outside gene matches: 2. The CDR3 DNA reads TGTGCCAGCAGCTTAGCACTAGCGGGGGCTACAGATACGCAGTATTTT. Amino acids: CASSLALAGATDTQYF. Supplemented by reference TRBV11-1 and TRBJ2-3, the full variable domain reads EAEVAQSPRYKITEKSQAVAFWCDPISGHATLYWYRQILGQGPELLVQFQDESVVDDSQLPKDRFSAERLKGVDSTLKIQPAELGDSAMYLCASSLALAGATDTQYFGPGTRLTVL.

This chain joins TRBV5-6 and TRBJ2-7; no firm D call. Germline values: CDR1 SGHDT, CDR2 YYEEEE. The V gene lost 1 base and the J gene lost 7 bases, with 18 bases spanning the gap. The CDR3 covers 15 residues. CDR3 nucleotides: TGTGCCAGCAGCTTGTTTGGCAGGCTATCTGGGGAGCAGTACTTC. This sequence encodes CASSLFGRLSGEQYF. Based on the CDR3 plus reference TRBV5-6 and TRBJ2-7, the full variable domain is DAGVTQSPTHLIKTRGQQVTLRCSPKSGHDTVSWYQQALGQGPQFIFQYYEEEERQRGNFPDRFSGHQFPNYSSELNVNALLLGDSALYLCASSLFGRLSGEQYFGPGTRLTVT.